The 13 T cell receptor beta chains below were found in one sample sequenced in a study of shared clonotypes between healthy human individuals. The table came from immunoSEQ multiplex PCR; TCRdb's copy has only in-frame clones and leaves some out. This sample yields 2 million to 2.5 million clones, of which roughly 93% are seen a single time; roughly 0.36% belongs to the top ten. Sample: naive CD4+ T cells from PBMCs. Specified subset: CD45RA+ positively selected. The source is a man aged 18-30 years in good health. Some clones in this sample may be carry-over from other donors' samples.

This chain connects TRBV11-2 to TRBJ2-1, with D tentatively TRBD1 or TRBD2 (5 bases each). CDR1 and CDR2 from the germline V gene are SGHAT and FQNNGV. CDR3 length: 12 amino acids. V lost 3 bases to trimming and J lost 16 bases, with 16 bases between them. CDR3 in amino acids: CASSLSRETKFF. As DNA, the CDR3 is TGTGCCAGCAGCTTGTCCAGGGAGACGAAATTCTTC.

This sequence joins TRBV6-5 and TRBJ2-7; maybe TRBD2 (5 bases). The V and J ends lost 5 bases and 3 bases respectively, with 14 bases between them. Germline V gives CDR1 MNHEY, CDR2 SVGAGI. The CDR3 length is 14 residues. The CDR3 nucleotides read TGTGCCAGCAGTCTTCGGGGTCCCGTCTACGAGCAGTACTTC. As protein: CASSLRGPVYEQYF.

This clone showed up just once. The genes are TRBV6-5 and TRBJ2-7, with 9 bases lining up with TRBD1. Germline values: CDR1 MNHEY, CDR2 SVGAGI. Trimming at V came to 6 bases and at J to 2 bases, leaving 8 bases not matched to a gene. The CDR3 length is 15 residues. CDR3: CASSHRRTGAYEQYF. CDR3 DNA: TGTGCCAGCAGCCACCGCCGGACAGGGGCCTACGAGCAGTACTTC.

The J gene is TRBJ1-2, the V gene TRBV9; 10 nucleotides align to TRBD1. Trimming cost V 4 bases and J 7 bases; bases outside gene matches: 7. This CDR3 region has 14 residues. Germline assignment: CDR1 SGDLS and CDR2 YYNGEE. As DNA, the CDR3 is TGTGCCAGCAGCATGACAGGGGGCGGGAGTGGCTACACCTTC. Amino acids: CASSMTGGGSGYTF. Based on the CDR3 plus reference TRBV9 and TRBJ1-2, the full variable domain is DSGVTQTPKHLITATGQRVTLRCSPRSGDLSVYWYQQSLDQGLQFLIQYYNGEERAKGNILERFSAQQFPDLHSELNLSSLELGDSALYFCASSMTGGGSGYTFGSGTRLTVV.

CDR3 DNA: TGCAGCGGCTTCGGGACAAAGGGATATACTGAAGCTTTCTTT. Its protein is CSGFGTKGYTEAFF. The gene calls are TRBV29-1 and TRBJ1-1, with a tentative D call TRBD1 (6 bases). V lost 7 bases, J lost 5 bases, and 20 bases lay in between. Germline CDR1 reads SQVTM; CDR2 reads ANQGSEA. The CDR3 is 14 residues long.

J is TRBJ1-5 and V is TRBV6-5; TRBD1 matches 7 bases. The CDR3 is 15 residues long. CDR1 and CDR2 from the germline V gene are MNHEY and SVGAGI. The V gene end was trimmed by 7 bases and the J gene end by 2 bases; junction bases not matched to a gene: 8. CDR3 amino acids: CASNQGGAGNQPQHF. In DNA, the CDR3 is TGTGCCAGCAATCAAGGGGGCGCGGGCAATCAGCCCCAGCATTTT.

The chain carries TRBV5-4 and TRBJ2-5; D ambiguous. Germline CDR1 and CDR2: SGHNT and YYREEE (reference sequence). Trimming took 0 bases from V and 5 from J, leaving 8 bases between them. The CDR3 runs 13 residues. The CDR3 protein is CASSLDSSETQYF. CDR3 nucleotides: TGTGCCAGCAGCTTGGACTCGTCGGAGACCCAGTACTTC.

As to this clone: Other DNA variants within this sample encode the same CDR3. The genes are TRBV2 and TRBJ1-5; D gene ambiguous. This CDR3 contains 13 residues. The V and J ends lost 6 bases and 1 base respectively, with 7 bases between them. CDR1 is SNHLY, CDR2 FYNNEI, per germline. The CDR3 bases are TGTGCCAGCAGCCGGGGAAGCAATCAGCCCCAGCATTTT. This gives the protein CASSRGSNQPQHF.

The V and J genes are TRBV28 and TRBJ2-1; D is undetermined. There are 16 residues in the CDR3. Germline CDR1 MDHEN, CDR2 SYDVKM. Trimming left V 4 bases short and J 4 bases short, with 17 bases between. The CDR3, as DNA: TGTGCCAGCAGTTCGGAAGCGAACGGCCTTTACAATGAGCAGTTCTTC. This gives the protein CASSSEANGLYNEQFF.

This clone appeared once. The V and J genes are TRBV5-1 and TRBJ2-1; 8 bases line up with TRBD2. V dropped 1 base and J dropped 4; count of bases not matched to a gene: 10. Germline loops: CDR1 SGHRS, CDR2 YFSETQ. The CDR3 loop spans 17 amino acids. Here the CDR3 DNA reads TGCGCCAGCAGCTTGAGTCAGGGAAGCGGGAGTTACAATGAGCAGTTCTTC. Amino acid sequence: CASSLSQGSGSYNEQFF.

The chain combines TRBV5-6 with TRBJ2-7, with TRBD1 matching 7 bases. Germline CDR1 SGHDT, CDR2 YYEEEE. With 3 bases clipped from V and 0 bases from J, the junction kept 9 bases outside the gene matches. This CDR3 comprises 16 residues. The CDR3 DNA reads TGTGCCAGCAGCTACCAGGGACAGCTATTCTCCTACGAGCAGTACTTC. It encodes CASSYQGQLFSYEQYF. Complete variable domain (other parts from reference TRBV5-6 and TRBJ2-7): DAGVTQSPTHLIKTRGQQVTLRCSPKSGHDTVSWYQQALGQGPQFIFQYYEEEERQRGNFPDRFSGHQFPNYSSELNVNALLLGDSALYLCASSYQGQLFSYEQYFGPGTRLTVT.

The V and J genes are TRBV29-1 and TRBJ2-2, with D perhaps given as TRBD1 or TRBD2 (6 bases each). Germline-derived CDR1 and CDR2 are SQVTM and ANQGSEA. This CDR3 region has 14 residues. Trimming removed 6 bases at V and 1 base at J, with 12 bases between. In nucleotides, the CDR3 is TGCAGCGTACGGGGGCAACGGAACACCGGGGAGCTGTTTTTT. This gives the protein CSVRGQRNTGELFF.

On this clone: This specimen includes other DNA sequences encoding the same CDR3. The chain employs TRBV25-1 and TRBJ2-7; the D is unclear. Trimming took off 4 bases at V and 3 bases at J, with 4 bases between the two ends. Germline assignment: CDR1 MGHDK and CDR2 SYGVNS. The CDR3 totals 11 residues. CDR3 nucleotides: TGTGCCAGCAGTGCATACTACGAGCAGTACTTC. It yields the protein CASSAYYEQYF.